This T cell receptor beta chain was documented in a study of cytomegalovirus exposure and HLA in healthy donors (dated by TCRdb to between 2016 and 2019). Concerning the study at large: According to an earlier analysis of 587 of the donors, about 179 million T cells yielded some 120 million unique TCR beta sequences and 276 Gb of sequence data. A later genetic analysis took genome-wide SNP genotypes for about 55% of the 666 donors and used that subset as a discovery cohort. In the later analysis, no new phenotypic data were used to find candidate immune exposures; instead, reliance was placed on TCR beta sequences and their occurrence across donors. Donor age, sex, ethnicity and CMV serostatus were compiled alongside the repertoire data. A later analysis re-analyzed previously published TCR beta repertoires from approximately 670 donors and added high-resolution HLA genotyping to study TCR occurrence patterns. The aim of the study was to test whether cataloging public T cell receptors could identify signatures of past pathogen exposure. To predict cytomegalovirus infection status, the study combined high-throughput TCR immunosequencing, statistical association of individual TCRs with disease status, and machine learning. Every repertoire in the discovery cohort had been generated on one and the same sequencing platform. To decide whether each TCR beta V gene segment behaved as functional or pseudogenic, an earlier analysis of some 580 of the donors relied on high-throughput TCR beta sequencing. Among some 400 genotyped donors of the cohort, an average of approximately 200,000 unique TCR beta nucleotide sequences was sequenced per donor, of which about 18% were non-productive. HLA typing covered class I and class II loci at four-digit resolution. About five DR-DQ haplotypes were handled as single units for association and clustering because linkage in the cohort was strong. The study profiled the T cell repertoires of fewer than 850 subjects by immunosequencing and related them to cytomegalovirus serostatus. Besides the first cohort of approximately 670 subjects, a separate validation cohort made up of roughly 120 different subjects was used. Of the 350 to 450 genotyped donors, 80% to 90% were placed in the genetic ancestry cluster associated with self-reported Caucasian donors. Approximately 300 gigabases of sequencing data and 70 million to 100 million unique TCR sequences made up an early release that covered approximately 700 HLA-typed donors. The number of typed donors differed by locus: about 620-640 for A, B, C, DRB1 and DQB1; 500 to 550 for DQA1; around 610 for DPA1; and around 470 for DPB1.

CDR1 and CDR2 are drawn from the germline V gene: SNHLY, FYNNEI. Clipping removes 6 bases from V and 7 bases from J, with 3 as the unmatched junction base count. The CDR3, cysteine through phenylalanine, is 11 amino acids long. Only the CDR3 part of the read is kept: 33 bases, read in frame from the first base. Overall study outcomes, separate from this receptor: A further reported finding was that TCR beta sequences accurately predicted the HLA-A and HLA-B alleles for most subjects in the first cohort. According to a later genetic analysis, donors in an Asian-associated ancestry cluster had fewer N-insertions in productive TCRs than the roughly 700-donor mean. Linkage disequilibrium might explain the correlated functional status among segregating V segments, but an unknown experimental factor could not be ruled out. Three of the identified cytomegalovirus-associated TCR beta chains were confirmed in vitro to be specific for cytomegalovirus antigens. When HLA alleles, especially DR and DQ, strongly co-occurred, attributing TCR associations to individual alleles was difficult. Compared with equally common non-associated chains, HLA-associated TCR beta chains in a later analysis were more clonally expanded and had lower generation probabilities. For the cohort, immune exposure information was limited to CMV serostatus. According to a later analysis, parvovirus B19, influenza, CMV and Epstein-Barr virus appeared linked to several top co-occurrence clusters. Most TCR sequences were seen in very few donors, while some public TCRs were found in many individuals. In a later analysis, the rate of TCR association differed among HLA loci, with DRB1 alleles having the most associated TCRs and HLA-C alleles having the fewest. A cluster of highly shared sequence variants was judged likely to represent a technical artifact of the sequencing pipeline. Most CMV-associated TCR beta chains appeared to be HLA-restricted in a later analysis, and the HLA associations seemed to be driven largely by CMV exposure. The classifier was reported to diagnose cytomegalovirus status with high specificity and sensitivity in both the original cohort and the validation cohort. This cohort had only TCR beta chains sequenced, and the lack of alpha or paired-chain data limited which features could be detected. The presence/absence analyses assumed that sequencing depth was roughly uniform across donors, and that assumption may not be true. In an earlier analysis of a few hundred of the donors, most TCR beta V segments were observed in productive rearrangements about 87% or about 30% of the time, broadly matching IMGT annotations. A later analysis associated about 18,000 TCR beta sequences with specific HLA alleles at a false discovery rate of 0.05. The study listed 150 to 200 TCR beta chains as associated with cytomegalovirus. Because some donors lacked HLA typing at each locus, the association tests relied only on the typed subset. Some IMGT-functional V segments, including TRBV6-2 and TRBV6-3, could not be distinguished by the 87-base-pair reads and were therefore excluded. Because counts were too low, around 17 rarely observed V segments, including chromosome 9 orphons, were left out of the earlier analysis of over 550 of the donors. An association between a missense DCLRE1C variant and V-gene and J-gene trimming of TCR beta chains was found in a later genetic analysis and replicated in an independent cohort. The authors suggested that the approach could potentially be generalized to other disease states and immunological phenotypes.

To note about this clone: What this receptor recognizes is not known. No much larger clone is present one base from it, and per-base qualities are unavailable.

In total, 630 or so healthy bone marrow donors made up the cohort. At the time of sampling, all cohort members were nominally healthy, though unrecorded immune exposures were likely present. The donor was CMV seropositive and belonged to the group of over 250 seropositive cohort members. Each donor provided a peripheral blood sample, and peripheral blood mononuclear cells were used for TCR beta sequencing. Genomic DNA was extracted from the blood cell samples with the Qiagen DNeasy Blood Extraction Kit. The library was obtained by the immunoSEQ multiplex PCR assay. For the multiplex PCR, a mixture combining 60 forward primers for TCR Vbeta segments and 13 reverse primers for TCR Jbeta segments was used. Amplification of the CDR3 region of rearranged TCR beta genes was performed with a multiplex PCR assay on genomic DNA. Amplified TCR beta libraries were sequenced as 87-base-pair reads on the Illumina HiSeq System. As for the authors' bioinformatics: A later analysis tallied some 79 million unique TCR beta chains across the approximately 670 repertoires, and about 12 million of those chains were shared by two or more donors. To remove PCR and sequencing errors, raw reads were error-corrected and collapsed into unique sequences using a nearest-neighbor algorithm that merged closely related sequences. Alignment of CDR3 sequences to IMGT reference sequences was used to assign V, D and J gene segments. For a sequence to be retained, a match of at least six nucleotides was required to both a V gene segment and a J gene segment. A rearrangement counted as productive if the CDR3 had no stop codons and remained in frame with V and J, and every other rearrangement counted as non-productive. Following IMGT convention, CDR3 was defined as the stretch from the second conserved V-encoded cysteine to the conserved J-encoded phenylalanine. Sequences without an unambiguous match to a single V gene segment were excluded from the earlier analysis of approximately 560 of the donors. An earlier analysis of roughly 590 of the donors called V segments functional above 56.7% productive rearrangements and segregating when the between-donor standard deviation exceeded 5%. To diagnose cytomegalovirus status from the catalog of TCR beta chain sequences, a statistical classification framework was built. In a later analysis, V and J genes were assigned by comparing TCR nucleotide sequences against IMGT/GENE-DB human TR gene sequences. The TCRdist pipeline was used in a later analysis to assign CDR3 sequences and most-parsimonious VDJ recombination scenarios. In a later analysis, each TCR beta chain was defined by its CDR3 amino acid sequence together with its V-gene family, and reads without a unique V-gene family were excluded. In a later analysis, around 600 highly shared, low-generation-probability nucleotide sequences were removed to address suspected cross-contamination and a sequencing artifact. In a later analysis, a clonal expansion index for each public chain was calculated from normalized within-repertoire ranks of inferred template counts. Generation probabilities in a later analysis came from a VDJ recombination model fitted to out-of-frame rearrangements, and those results were checked against IGoR. Hypergeometric tests were used in a later analysis to score TCR-TCR, TCR-HLA and TCR-CMV co-occurrence, with a repertoire-size bias correction applied to the TCR pairs. To estimate false discovery rates, a later analysis permuted the HLA or CMV assignments 20 times. In a later analysis, co-occurring TCRs were grouped using DBSCAN, with TCRdist sequence similarity added in when clustering inside HLA-allele-positive subsets. Repertoires with fewer than 30,000 or more than 120,000 public chains, plus five repertoires with anomalous nucleotide sharing, were excluded from co-occurrence clustering. Entries here come from immuneACCESS through TCRdb and include only in-frame sequences with V and J called. Some clones fail to appear in such tables; in the studies checked, an unresolved V gene covers under half of the shortfall, and the cause of the remainder is unknown. For V, J and clone size, that table is used; D and trimming come from the DNA. The sample table holds roughly 190,000 clones, of which roughly 80% were seen once. 6.3% of the sample rests with the top ten.

The clonotype originates from a man between 35 and 55 years old in good health and CMV-seropositive. The receptor chain draws on TRBV2 and TRBJ2-7; the junction holds 7 bases that match TRBD2. What was sequenced was PBMCs. The nucleotides are TGTGCCAGCAGCCAGGGACTAGAGCAGTACTTC. The translation is CASSQGLEQYF.